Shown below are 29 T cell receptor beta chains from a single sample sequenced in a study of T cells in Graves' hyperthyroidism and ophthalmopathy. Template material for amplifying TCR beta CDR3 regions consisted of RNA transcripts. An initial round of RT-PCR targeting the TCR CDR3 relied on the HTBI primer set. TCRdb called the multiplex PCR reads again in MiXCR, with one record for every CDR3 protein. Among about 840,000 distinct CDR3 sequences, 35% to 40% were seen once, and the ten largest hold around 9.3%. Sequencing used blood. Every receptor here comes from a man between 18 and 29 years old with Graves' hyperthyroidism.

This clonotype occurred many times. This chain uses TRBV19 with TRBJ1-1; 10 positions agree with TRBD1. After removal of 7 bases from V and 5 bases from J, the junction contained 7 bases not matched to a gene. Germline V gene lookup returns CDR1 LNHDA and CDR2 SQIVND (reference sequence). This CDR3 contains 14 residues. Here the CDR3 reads CASTQTGGRTEAFF. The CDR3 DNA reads TGTGCCAGTACACAGACAGGGGGCCGAACTGAAGCTTTCTTT.

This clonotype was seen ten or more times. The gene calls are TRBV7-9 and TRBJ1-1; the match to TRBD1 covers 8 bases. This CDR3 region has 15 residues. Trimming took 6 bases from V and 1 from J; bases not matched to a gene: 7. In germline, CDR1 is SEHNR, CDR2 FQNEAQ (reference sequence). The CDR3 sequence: CASRDGTGPNTEAFF. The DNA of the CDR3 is TGTGCCAGCAGGGACGGGACAGGCCCGAACACTGAAGCTTTCTTT.

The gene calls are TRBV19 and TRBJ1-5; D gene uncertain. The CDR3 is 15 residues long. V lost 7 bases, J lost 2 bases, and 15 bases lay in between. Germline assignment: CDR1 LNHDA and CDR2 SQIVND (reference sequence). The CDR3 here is CASTPSGEGNQPQHF. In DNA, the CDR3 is TGTGCCAGTACCCCCTCCGGGGAGGGCAATCAGCCCCAGCATTTT.

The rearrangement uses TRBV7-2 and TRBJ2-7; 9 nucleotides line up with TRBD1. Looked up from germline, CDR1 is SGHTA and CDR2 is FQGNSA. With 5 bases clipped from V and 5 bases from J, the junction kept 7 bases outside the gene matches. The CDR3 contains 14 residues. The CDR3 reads CASSPYGQGNEQYF. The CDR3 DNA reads TGTGCCAGCAGCCCATATGGACAGGGGAACGAGCAGTACTTC.

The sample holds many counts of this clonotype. The DNA for the CDR3 is TGCGCCAGCATACAGGGTGATCGCTACGAGCAGTACTTC. This gives the protein CASIQGDRYEQYF. The rearrangement links TRBV10-2 to TRBJ2-7, with a weak D call TRBD1 (6 bases). V lost 7 bases to trimming and J lost 3 bases, with 13 bases between them. The CDR3 has 13 residues. Germline V gives CDR1 WSHSY, CDR2 SAAADI.

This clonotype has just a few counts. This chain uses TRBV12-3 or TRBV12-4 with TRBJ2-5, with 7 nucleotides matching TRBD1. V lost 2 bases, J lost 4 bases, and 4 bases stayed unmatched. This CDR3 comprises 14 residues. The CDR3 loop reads CASSLSGTAETQYF. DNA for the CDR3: TGTGCCAGCAGTTTAAGTGGGACAGCAGAGACCCAGTACTTC.

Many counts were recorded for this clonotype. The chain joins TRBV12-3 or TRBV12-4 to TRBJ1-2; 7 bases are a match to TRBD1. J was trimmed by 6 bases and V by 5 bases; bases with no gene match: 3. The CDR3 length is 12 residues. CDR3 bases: TGTGCCAGCAGTCCAGGACAGGATGGCTACACCTTC. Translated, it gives CASSPGQDGYTF.

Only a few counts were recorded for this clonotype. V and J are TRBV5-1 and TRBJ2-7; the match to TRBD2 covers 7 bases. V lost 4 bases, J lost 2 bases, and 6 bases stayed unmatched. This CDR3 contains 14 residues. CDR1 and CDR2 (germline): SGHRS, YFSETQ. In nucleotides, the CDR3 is TGCGCCAGCAGCATGACTAGCCCTCCCTACGAGCAGTACTTC. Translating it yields CASSMTSPPYEQYF.

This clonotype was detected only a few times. Written as DNA, the CDR3 is TGTGCCAGCAGCTTCCAGGGGAGCCGTAGGAATGAAGCTTTCTTT. Amino acid sequence: CASSFQGSRRNEAFF. The chain couples TRBV11-3 to TRBJ1-1; possibly TRBD1 for D (6 bases). This CDR3 comprises 15 residues. V dropped 3 bases and J dropped 7 bases, with 18 bases sitting between them. CDR1 is SGHNT and CDR2 is YENEEA in the germline V gene.

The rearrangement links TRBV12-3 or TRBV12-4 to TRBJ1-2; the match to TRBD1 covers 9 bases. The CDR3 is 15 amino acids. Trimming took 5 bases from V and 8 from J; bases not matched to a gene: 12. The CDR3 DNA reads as TGTGCCAGCAGTCTCCGGGACAGGGCTACGTTGGGCTACACCTTC. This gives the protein CASSLRDRATLGYTF.

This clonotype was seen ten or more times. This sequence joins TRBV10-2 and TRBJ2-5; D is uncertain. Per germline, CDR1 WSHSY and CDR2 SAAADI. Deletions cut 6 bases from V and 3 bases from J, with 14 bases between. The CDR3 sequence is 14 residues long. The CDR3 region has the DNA TGCGCCAGCAGCGGACCGACTGGTAAAGAGACCCAGTACTTC. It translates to CASSGPTGKETQYF.

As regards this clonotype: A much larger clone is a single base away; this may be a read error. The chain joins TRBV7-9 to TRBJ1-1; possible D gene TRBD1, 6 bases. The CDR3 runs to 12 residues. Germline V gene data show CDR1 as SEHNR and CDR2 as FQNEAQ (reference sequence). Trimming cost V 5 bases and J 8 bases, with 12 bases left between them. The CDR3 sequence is CASSPRTAEAFF. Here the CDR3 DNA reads TGTGCCAGCAGCCCCCGGACAGCCGAAGCTTTCTTT. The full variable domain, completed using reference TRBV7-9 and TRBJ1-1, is DTGVSQNPRHKITKRGQNVTFRCDPISEHNRLYWYRQTLGQGPEFLTYFQNEAQLEKSRLLSDRFSAERPKGSFSTLEIQRTEQGDSAMYLCASSPRTAEAFFGQGTRLTVV.

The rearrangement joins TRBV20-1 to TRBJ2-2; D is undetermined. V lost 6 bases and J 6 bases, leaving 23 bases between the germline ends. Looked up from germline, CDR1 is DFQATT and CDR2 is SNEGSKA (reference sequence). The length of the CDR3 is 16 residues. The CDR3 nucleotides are TGCAGTGCCTTCGCTTCGGAATCGTCCCCGTCCGGGGAGCTGTTTTTT. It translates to CSAFASESSPSGELFF.

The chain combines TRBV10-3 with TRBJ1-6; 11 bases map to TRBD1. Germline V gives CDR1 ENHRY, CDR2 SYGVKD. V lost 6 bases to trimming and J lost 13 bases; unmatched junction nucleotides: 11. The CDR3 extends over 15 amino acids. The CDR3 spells CAISRDRGGGSPLHF. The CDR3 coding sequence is TGTGCCATCAGCAGGGACAGGGGGGGAGGTAGTCCCCTCCACTTT.

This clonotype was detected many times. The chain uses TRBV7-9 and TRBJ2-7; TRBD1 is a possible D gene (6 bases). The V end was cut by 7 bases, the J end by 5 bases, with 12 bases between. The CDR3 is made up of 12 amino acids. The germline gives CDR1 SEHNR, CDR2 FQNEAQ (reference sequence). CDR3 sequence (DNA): TGTGCCAGCACCACAGGGATGGACGAGCAGTACTTC. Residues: CASTTGMDEQYF.

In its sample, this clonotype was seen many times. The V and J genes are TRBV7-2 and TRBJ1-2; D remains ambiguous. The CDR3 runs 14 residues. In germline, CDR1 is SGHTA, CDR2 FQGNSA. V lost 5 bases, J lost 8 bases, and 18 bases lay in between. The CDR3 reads CASSTYKTAGGYTF. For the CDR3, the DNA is TGTGCCAGCAGCACCTATAAGACGGCGGGAGGCTACACCTTC.

The CDR3 here is CSANSAGTSGRTDTQYF. DNA for the CDR3: TGCAGTGCTAATTCCGCCGGGACTAGCGGACGCACAGATACGCAGTATTTT. The genes are TRBV20-1 and TRBJ2-3, with TRBD2 identical over 11 bases. Germline V CDR1 and CDR2: DFQATT, SNEGSKA (reference sequence). The trim removed 4 bases at V and 1 base at J, leaving 10 bases unmatched. The CDR3 contains 17 residues.

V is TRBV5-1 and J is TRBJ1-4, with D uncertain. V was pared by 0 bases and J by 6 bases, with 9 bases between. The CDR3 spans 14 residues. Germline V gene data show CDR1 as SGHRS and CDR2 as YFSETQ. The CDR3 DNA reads TGCGCCAGCAGCTTGGACAGCGGTGATGAAAAACTGTTTTTT. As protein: CASSLDSGDEKLFF.

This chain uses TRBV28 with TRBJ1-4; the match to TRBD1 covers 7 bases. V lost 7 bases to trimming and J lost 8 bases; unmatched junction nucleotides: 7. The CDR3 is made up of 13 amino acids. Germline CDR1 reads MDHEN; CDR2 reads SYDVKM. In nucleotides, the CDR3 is TGTGCCAGCACGGGACAGCTGGAGGAAAAACTGTTTTTT. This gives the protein CASTGQLEEKLFF.

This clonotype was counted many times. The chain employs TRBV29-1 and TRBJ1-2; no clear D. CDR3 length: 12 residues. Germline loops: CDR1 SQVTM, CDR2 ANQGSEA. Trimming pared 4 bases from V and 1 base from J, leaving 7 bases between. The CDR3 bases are TGCAGCGTTGTGGGGAGTAACTATGGCTACACCTTC. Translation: CSVVGSNYGYTF.

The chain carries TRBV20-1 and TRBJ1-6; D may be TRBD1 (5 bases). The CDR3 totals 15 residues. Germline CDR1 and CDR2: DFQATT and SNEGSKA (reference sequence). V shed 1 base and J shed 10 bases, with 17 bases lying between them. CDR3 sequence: CSARGNRGGESPLHF. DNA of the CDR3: TGCAGTGCTAGAGGGAATAGGGGTGGTGAATCACCCCTCCACTTT.

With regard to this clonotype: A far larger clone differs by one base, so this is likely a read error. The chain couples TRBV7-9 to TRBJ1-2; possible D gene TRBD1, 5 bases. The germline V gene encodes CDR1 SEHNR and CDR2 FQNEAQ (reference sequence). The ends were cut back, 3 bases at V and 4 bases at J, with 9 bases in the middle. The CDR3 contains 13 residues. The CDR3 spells CASSFDGGYGYTF. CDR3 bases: TGTGCCAGCAGCTTCGACGGGGGCTATGGCTACACCTTC.

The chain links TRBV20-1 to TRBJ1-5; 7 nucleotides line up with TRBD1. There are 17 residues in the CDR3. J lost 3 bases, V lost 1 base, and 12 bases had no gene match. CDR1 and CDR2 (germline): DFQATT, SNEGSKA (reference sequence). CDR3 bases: TGCAGTGCTAGAGGGGCCAGGGGGTTTAGCTTCAATCAGCCCCAGCATTTT. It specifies CSARGARGFSFNQPQHF.

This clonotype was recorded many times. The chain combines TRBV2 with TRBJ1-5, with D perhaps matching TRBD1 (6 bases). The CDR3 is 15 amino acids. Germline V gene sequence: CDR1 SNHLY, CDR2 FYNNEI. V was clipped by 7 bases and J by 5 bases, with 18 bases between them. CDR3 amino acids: CASTRGKSGDQPQHF. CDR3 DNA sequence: TGTGCCAGCACGAGAGGGAAATCAGGGGATCAGCCCCAGCATTTT.

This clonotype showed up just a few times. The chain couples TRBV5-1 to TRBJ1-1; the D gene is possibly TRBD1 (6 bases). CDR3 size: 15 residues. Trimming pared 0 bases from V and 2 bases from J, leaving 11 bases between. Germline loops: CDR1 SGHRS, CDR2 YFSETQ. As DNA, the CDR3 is TGCGCCAGCAGCTTGGGGCAGGGGTTTAACACTGAAGCTTTCTTT. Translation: CASSLGQGFNTEAFF.

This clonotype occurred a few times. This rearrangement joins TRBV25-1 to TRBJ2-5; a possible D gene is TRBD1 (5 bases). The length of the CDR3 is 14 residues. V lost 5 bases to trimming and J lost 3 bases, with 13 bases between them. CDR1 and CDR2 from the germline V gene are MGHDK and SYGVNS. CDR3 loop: CASSPSQGEETQYF. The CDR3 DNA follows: TGTGCCAGCAGTCCCTCTCAGGGTGAAGAGACCCAGTACTTC.

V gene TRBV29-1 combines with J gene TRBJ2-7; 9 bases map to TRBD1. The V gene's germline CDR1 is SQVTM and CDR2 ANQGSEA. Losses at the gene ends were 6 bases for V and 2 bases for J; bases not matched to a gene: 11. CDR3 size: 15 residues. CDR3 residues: CSVDLGTGKTYEQYF. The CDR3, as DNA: TGCAGCGTCGACCTCGGGACAGGGAAAACCTACGAGCAGTACTTC.

The CDR3 sequence is CASTPLITGGNTEAFF. The CDR3 DNA sequence: TGCGCCAGCACCCCTTTAATTACAGGGGGCAACACTGAAGCTTTCTTT. This rearrangement joins TRBV5-1 to TRBJ1-1; 9 bases line up with TRBD1. With V trimmed by 6 bases and J by 2 bases, 11 bases remained unmatched. The CDR3 covers 16 residues. Germline CDR1 and CDR2: SGHRS and YFSETQ. The full variable domain, completed using reference TRBV5-1 and TRBJ1-1, is KAGVTQTPRYLIKTRGQQVTLSCSPISGHRSVSWYQQTPGQGLQFLFEYFSETQRNKGNFPGRFSGRQFSNSRSEMNVSTLELGDSALYLCASTPLITGGNTEAFFGQGTRLTVV.

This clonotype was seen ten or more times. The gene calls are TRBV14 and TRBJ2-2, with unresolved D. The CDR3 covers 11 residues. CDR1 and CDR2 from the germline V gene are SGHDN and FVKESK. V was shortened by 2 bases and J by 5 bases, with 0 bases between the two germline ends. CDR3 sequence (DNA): TGTGCCAGCAGCCAAACCGGGGAGCTGTTTTTT. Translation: CASSQTGELFF.